This TCR beta chain was identified in a study of T and B cells in COVID-19 patients. Blood genomic DNA input for TRB amplification was roughly 220-500 ng. This clonotype was detected a few times. Multiplex PCR with BIOMED2 TRB-A/B primer pools amplified TRB rearrangements. Each CDR3 protein is one row after TCRdb ran MiXCR on the multiplex PCR reads. Of thousands of distinct CDR3 sequences in the sample, around 27% are singletons; the top ten hold around two fifths. This CDR3 is built from 15 residues. Trimming stripped 3 bases from V and 1 base from J, with 13 bases between. Looked up from germline, CDR1 is SEHNR and CDR2 is FQNEAQ (reference sequence).

The sequenced sample consisted of blood. The TCR originated in a human donor with active COVID-19. The donor label of this sample is uncertain. The V call is TRBV7-9, the J call TRBJ2-7, with D possibly matching TRBD2 (5 bases). In DNA, the CDR3 is TGTGCCAGCAGCTTGAGGGCTACAAATTCCTACGAGCAGTACTTC. Translation: CASSLRATNSYEQYF.